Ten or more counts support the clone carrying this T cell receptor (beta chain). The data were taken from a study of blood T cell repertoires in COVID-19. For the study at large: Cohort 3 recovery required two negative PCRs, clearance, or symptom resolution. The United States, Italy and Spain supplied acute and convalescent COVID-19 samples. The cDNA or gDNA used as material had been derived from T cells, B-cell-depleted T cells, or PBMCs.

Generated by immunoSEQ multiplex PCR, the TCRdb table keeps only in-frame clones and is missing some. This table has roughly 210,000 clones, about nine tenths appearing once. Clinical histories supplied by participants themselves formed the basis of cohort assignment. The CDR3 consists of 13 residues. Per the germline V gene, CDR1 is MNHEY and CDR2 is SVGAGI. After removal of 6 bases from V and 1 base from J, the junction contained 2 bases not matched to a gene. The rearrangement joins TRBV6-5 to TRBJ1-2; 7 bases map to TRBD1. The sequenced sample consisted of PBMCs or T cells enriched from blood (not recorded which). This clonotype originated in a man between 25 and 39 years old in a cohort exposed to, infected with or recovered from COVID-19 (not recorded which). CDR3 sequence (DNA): TGTGCCAGCAGCCGACAGGGTAACTATGGCTACACCTTC. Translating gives CASSRQGNYGYTF.